Sequencing of this T cell receptor beta chain was carried out in a study of shared clonotypes between healthy human individuals. Across the study: A donor's plate count was three for CD4 naive and three for CD4 memory; CD8 naive had two and CD8 memory one.

Overall study findings and caveats: Against clonotypes common to all four donors, non-shared ones had lower generation probabilities. The study found roughly 5% of naive CD4 clonotypes shared across a handful of donors.

Assay: immunoSEQ multiplex PCR; the TCRdb copy retains only in-frame clones and omits some. The table lists some 660,000 clones, 55% to 85% of them singletons. The CDR3 runs 15 residues. Looked up from germline, CDR1 is SGHRS and CDR2 is YFSETQ. The V end was cut by 0 bases, the J end by 5 bases, with 14 bases between. Concerning this clone: Its matching antigen is unknown.

This clonotype was obtained from a woman in her thirties in good health. The sample was memory CD4+ T cells sorted from blood. As to subset: CD45RA-negative fraction. The rearrangement joins TRBV5-1 to TRBJ1-1; D is unclear. CDR3 in amino acids: CASSLGTRTRTEAFF. CDR3 nucleotide sequence: TGCGCCAGCAGCTTGGGCACCCGAACAAGAACTGAAGCTTTCTTT. Using reference TRBV5-1 and TRBJ1-1 for the parts outside the CDR3, the full variable domain is KAGVTQTPRYLIKTRGQQVTLSCSPISGHRSVSWYQQTPGQGLQFLFEYFSETQRNKGNFPGRFSGRQFSNSRSEMNVSTLELGDSALYLCASSLGTRTRTEAFFGQGTRLTVV.